Described below is a single T cell receptor (beta chain) sequence and its context. CDR1 is DFQATT and CDR2 is SNEGSKA in the germline V gene (reference sequence). The CDR3 consists of 11 residues. Deletions cut 5 bases from V and 3 bases from J, with 8 bases between. TCRdb processed the 5' RACE reads anew with MiXCR; each CDR3 protein has one entry. Among roughly 62,000 distinct CDR3 sequences listed, approximately 6.9% were seen once. The sample is drawn from a study of T cells after yellow fever vaccination. Looking at the study overall: Preparing low-cell-number fractions relied on SMART-Seq v4 Ultra Low Input.

The clonotype comes from a young man who received the YFV17D yellow fever vaccine. The chain recombines TRBV20-1 with TRBJ2-7, with D possibly being TRBD1 (6 bases). Source: CD8+ T cells sorted from PBMCs, taken on the day of the first yellow fever vaccination. The CDR3 nucleotides are TGCAGTGCTCAACAGGGCTACGAGCAGTACTTC. This codes for CSAQQGYEQYF.